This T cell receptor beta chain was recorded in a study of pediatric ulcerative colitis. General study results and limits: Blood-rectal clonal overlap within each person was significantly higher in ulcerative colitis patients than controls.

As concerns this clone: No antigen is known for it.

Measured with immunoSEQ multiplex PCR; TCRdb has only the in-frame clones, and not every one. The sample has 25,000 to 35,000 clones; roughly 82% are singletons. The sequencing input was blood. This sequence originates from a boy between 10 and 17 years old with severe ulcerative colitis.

CDR3 coding DNA: TGTGCCAGCAGCTTGTCGGAGACTAGGGCTTTCTTT. It specifies CASSLSETRAFF. V usage is TRBV7-9 and J usage is TRBJ1-1; the D is unclear. The CDR3 runs to 12 residues. V lost 3 bases and J 11 bases, leaving 13 bases between the germline ends. CDR1 and CDR2 from the germline V gene are SEHNR and FQNEAQ (reference sequence). Looking up the rest from reference TRBV7-9 and TRBJ1-1 gives the full variable domain: DTGVSQNPRHKITKRGQNVTFRCDPISEHNRLYWYRQTLGQGPEFLTYFQNEAQLEKSRLLSDRFSAERPKGSFSTLEIQRTEQGDSAMYLCASSLSETRAFFGQGTRLTVV.